This entry features one T cell receptor beta chain sequence. It lacks a known antigen. Base-call qualities are not available, and no considerably larger clone is one nucleotide away. High-throughput TCR beta sequencing profiled peripheral blood CD8+ and CD4+ T cells from healthy donors, Susac syndrome patients and multiple sclerosis patients. The Susac syndrome patients fulfilled recently defined diagnostic criteria for either definite or probable disease. CD8+ TEMRA cells were enriched by FACS, while bulk CD8+ and CD4+ T cells were purified by magnetic negative isolation. Blood was drawn into EDTA tubes, processed within 24 hours, and PBMCs were isolated by density gradient centrifugation. PBMCs intended for TCR sequencing were frozen in liquid nitrogen and were later thawed in a 37 degrees C water bath. The sorted or isolated CD4+, CD8+ and CD8+ TEMRA cells had a purity of 90% or higher. The CDR3 goes from the cysteine to the phenylalanine over 16 residues. The sequence is cut down to CDR3 DNA, 48 bases in frame from base 1. V was cut back by 5 bases and J by 4 bases, leaving a gap of 18 bases between them. Based on the germline V gene, the CDR1 and CDR2 sequences are SGHVS and FNYEAQ.

The data originate from a study of CD8 T cells in Susac syndrome (dated by TCRdb to 2018 to 2020). A note on the overall study: Of the Susac syndrome patients who were sequenced, about 6 had clinically active disease and roughly 8 were in clinical remission. Susac syndrome patients were therapy-naive, on corticosteroids (some also receiving IVIg), or on IVIg alone at blood withdrawal. The study used repertoire sequencing to test whether antigen drove CD8+ T cell activation and differentiation in Susac syndrome. Clonality of the CD8+ T cell repertoire was compared between 11 to 12 healthy donors, approximately 14 Susac syndrome patients and fewer than 16 multiple sclerosis patients. What the research found in general, with its limitations: CD8+ repertoires in Susac syndrome showed clonal expansion, which was highest in CD8+ TEMRA cells and was greater in clinically active patients than in remitting patients. The number of individuals in the TCR sequencing and HLA analysis was acknowledged as relatively small. Approximately 17 Susac-specific public clones were identified in the total CD8+ repertoire, and roughly five Susac-specific public clones were identified in the CD8+ TEMRA repertoire.

RNA was extracted using the RNeasy kit, and roughly 0.45 to 1 microgram was reverse transcribed with random hexamers. The immunoSEQ multiplex PCR assay, covering 54 Vbeta and 13 Jbeta segments, was used to amplify TCR beta CDR3 regions. To correct PCR amplification bias, a synthetic template baseline was used for both primer optimization and computational correction. The paper's processing steps were these. Only productive sequences were kept, with reads annotated to V, D and J genes according to IMGT and analyzed in immunoSEQ Analyzer. Clonality was computed as one minus Shannon entropy normalized by log2 of the number of productive unique sequences. For each patient and control, public and private clones were evaluated among the 100 most prevalent clones. Susac-specific clones were defined as absent from healthy and MS cohorts, 1052 published viral clones and other ImmuneACCESS disease sequences. The public reads were run again by TCRdb, first through fastp at Q25 and then through MiXCR, and only productive beta chains were kept. Each entry is one CDR3 protein sequence, shown with its most common DNA and genes. These V and J calls are TCRdb output, not the study's own analysis. A total of about 130,000 distinct CDR3 sequences appear in this sample, approximately 95% of them only once. Clones ranked in the top ten supply around 0.2% of the sample.

The chain links TRBV7-6 with TRBJ2-1; TRBD1 is a possible D gene, resting on 6 matching bases. This clonotype was obtained from a human donor with Susac syndrome. The material sequenced was CD8+ T cells from PBMCs. The sequenced DNA is TGTGCCAGCAGCCCAGCCTCCGGACAGATTTACAATGAGCAGTTCTTC. The encoded protein is CASSPASGQIYNEQFF.